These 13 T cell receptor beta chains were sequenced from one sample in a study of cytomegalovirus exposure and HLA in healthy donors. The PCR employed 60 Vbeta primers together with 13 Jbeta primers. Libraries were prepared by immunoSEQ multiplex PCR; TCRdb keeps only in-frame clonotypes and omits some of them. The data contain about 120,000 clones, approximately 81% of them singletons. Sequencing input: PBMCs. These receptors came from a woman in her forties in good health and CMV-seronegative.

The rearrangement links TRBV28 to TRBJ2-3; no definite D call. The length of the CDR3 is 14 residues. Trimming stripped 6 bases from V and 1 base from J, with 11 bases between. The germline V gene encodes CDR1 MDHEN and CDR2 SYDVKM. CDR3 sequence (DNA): TGTGCCAGCAGCTCCGGAGACGGCACAGATACGCAGTATTTT. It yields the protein CASSSGDGTDTQYF.

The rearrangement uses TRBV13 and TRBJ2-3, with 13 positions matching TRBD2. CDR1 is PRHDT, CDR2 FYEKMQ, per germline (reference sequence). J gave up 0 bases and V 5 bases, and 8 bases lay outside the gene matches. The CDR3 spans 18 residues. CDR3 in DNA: TGTGCCAGCAGCCACAGACTAGCGGGGGGCTCTAGCACAGATACGCAGTATTTT. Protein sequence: CASSHRLAGGSSTDTQYF.

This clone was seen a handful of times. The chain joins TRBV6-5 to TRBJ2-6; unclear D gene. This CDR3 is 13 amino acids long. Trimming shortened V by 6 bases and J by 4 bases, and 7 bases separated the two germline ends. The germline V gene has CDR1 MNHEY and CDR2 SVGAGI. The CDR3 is CASRLRGANVLTF. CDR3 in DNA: TGTGCCAGCAGATTGAGAGGGGCCAACGTCCTGACTTTC.

Here the CDR3 DNA reads TGCGCCAGCAGCTTGGTCCTAGCTTCCTACAATGAGCAGTTCTTC. The encoded protein is CASSLVLASYNEQFF. This chain joins TRBV5-1 and TRBJ2-1, with D perhaps TRBD2 (5 bases). CDR1 and CDR2 from the germline V gene are SGHRS and YFSETQ. Between the trimmed V and J ends, which lost 0 bases and 1 base, there was a span of 8 bases. The CDR3 runs to 15 residues.

The chain's CDR3 is CSGGQFDEQFF. The CDR3, as DNA: TGCAGCGGGGGACAGTTCGATGAGCAGTTCTTC. The V call is TRBV29-1, the J call TRBJ2-1; 7 bases are shared with TRBD1. This CDR3 is built from 11 residues. The germline V gene encodes CDR1 SQVTM and CDR2 ANQGSEA. Trimming removed 7 bases from V and 8 bases from J; junction bases left unmatched: 5.

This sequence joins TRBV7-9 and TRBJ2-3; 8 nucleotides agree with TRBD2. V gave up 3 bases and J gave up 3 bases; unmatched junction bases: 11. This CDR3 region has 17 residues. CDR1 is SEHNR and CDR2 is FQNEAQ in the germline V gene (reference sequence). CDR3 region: CASSFSSAGVLTDTQYF. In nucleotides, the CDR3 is TGTGCCAGCAGCTTTTCTTCAGCGGGAGTTCTGACAGATACGCAGTATTTT. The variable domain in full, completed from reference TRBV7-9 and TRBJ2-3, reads DTGVSQNPRHKITKRGQNVTFRCDPISEHNRLYWYRQTLGQGPEFLTYFQNEAQLEKSRLLSDRFSAERPKGSFSTLEIQRTEQGDSAMYLCASSFSSAGVLTDTQYFGPGTRLTVL.

The CDR3 protein is CASSITPWENNEQFF. The CDR3 DNA sequence: TGTGCCAGCAGCATCACCCCGTGGGAGAACAATGAGCAGTTCTTC. The chain combines TRBV9 with TRBJ2-1, with a weak D call TRBD2 (5 bases). This CDR3 comprises 15 residues. V dropped 4 bases and J dropped 5 bases, with 16 bases sitting between them. From germline, CDR1 is SGDLS and CDR2 YYNGEE.

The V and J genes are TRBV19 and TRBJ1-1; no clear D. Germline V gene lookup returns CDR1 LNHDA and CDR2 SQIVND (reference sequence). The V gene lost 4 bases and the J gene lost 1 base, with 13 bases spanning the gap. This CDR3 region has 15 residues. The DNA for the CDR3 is TGTGCCAGTAGTAGAGAGGCGGGAGCGAACACTGAAGCTTTCTTT. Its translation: CASSREAGANTEAFF.

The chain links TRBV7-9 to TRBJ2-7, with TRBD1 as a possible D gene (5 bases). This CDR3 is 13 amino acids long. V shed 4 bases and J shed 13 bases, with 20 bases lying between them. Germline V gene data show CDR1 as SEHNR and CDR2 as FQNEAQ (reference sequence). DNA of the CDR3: TGTGCCAGCAGCTCGACGGTGGGGCAGTCCGCTTACTTC. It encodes CASSSTVGQSAYF.

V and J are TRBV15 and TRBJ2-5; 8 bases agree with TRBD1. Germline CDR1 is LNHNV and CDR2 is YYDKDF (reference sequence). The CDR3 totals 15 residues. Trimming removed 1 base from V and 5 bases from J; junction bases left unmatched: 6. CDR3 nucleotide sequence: TGTGCCACCAGCAGAGCCGACAGGGGAGTGGAGACCCAGTACTTC. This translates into CATSRADRGVETQYF. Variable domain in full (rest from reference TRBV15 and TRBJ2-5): DAMVIQNPRYQVTQFGKPVTLSCSQTLNHNVMYWYQQKSSQAPKLLFHYYDKDFNNEADTPDNFQSRRPNTSFCFLDIRSPGLGDTAMYLCATSRADRGVETQYFGPGTRLLVL.

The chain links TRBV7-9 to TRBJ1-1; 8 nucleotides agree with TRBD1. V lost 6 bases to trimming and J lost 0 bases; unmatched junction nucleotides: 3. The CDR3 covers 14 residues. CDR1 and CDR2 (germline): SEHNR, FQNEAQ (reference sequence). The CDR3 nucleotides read TGTGCCAGCAGGAGGACAGGGATGAACACTGAAGCTTTCTTT. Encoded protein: CASRRTGMNTEAFF.

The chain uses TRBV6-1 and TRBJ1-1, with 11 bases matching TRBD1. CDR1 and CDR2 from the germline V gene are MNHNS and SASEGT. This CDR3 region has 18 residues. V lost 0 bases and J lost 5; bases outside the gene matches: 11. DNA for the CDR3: TGTGCCAGCAGTGAAGCTCTGGACAGGGGGCTTGGGAGAACTGAAGCTTTCTTT. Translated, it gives CASSEALDRGLGRTEAFF.

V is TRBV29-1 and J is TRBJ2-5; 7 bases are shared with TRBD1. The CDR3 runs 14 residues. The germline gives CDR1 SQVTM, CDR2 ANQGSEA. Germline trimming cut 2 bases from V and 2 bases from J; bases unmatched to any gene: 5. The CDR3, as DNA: TGCAGCGTTGAACGGGACAGAGTACAAGAGACCCAGTACTTC. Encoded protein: CSVERDRVQETQYF.